The clone carrying this T cell receptor beta chain was picked up a small number of times. This CDR3 contains 15 residues. With 5 bases removed from V and 0 bases from J, the gap between germline ends came to 14 bases. Germline V gives CDR1 SGHAT, CDR2 FQNNGV. Tagging with unique molecular identifiers was applied to individual cDNA molecules. TCRdb fed the 5' RACE reads into MiXCR, producing one record per CDR3 protein. Of fewer than 85,000 distinct CDR3 sequences listed, about 16% are singletons. This sample was taken from a study of early T cells in non-severe SARS-CoV-2 infection. About the research overall: Whole-blood bulk RNA, unsorted, was sequenced, and chains were unpaired.

This TCR came from an adult who was a healthcare worker with PCR-confirmed SARS-CoV-2 infection or an uninfected control (not recorded which). V and J are TRBV11-2 and TRBJ2-7; D call uncertain. Sequenced sample: whole blood. Written as DNA, the CDR3 is TGTGCCAGCAGCCTACGGACGGTTAGCTCCTACGAGCAGTACTTC. Protein product: CASSLRTVSSYEQYF.